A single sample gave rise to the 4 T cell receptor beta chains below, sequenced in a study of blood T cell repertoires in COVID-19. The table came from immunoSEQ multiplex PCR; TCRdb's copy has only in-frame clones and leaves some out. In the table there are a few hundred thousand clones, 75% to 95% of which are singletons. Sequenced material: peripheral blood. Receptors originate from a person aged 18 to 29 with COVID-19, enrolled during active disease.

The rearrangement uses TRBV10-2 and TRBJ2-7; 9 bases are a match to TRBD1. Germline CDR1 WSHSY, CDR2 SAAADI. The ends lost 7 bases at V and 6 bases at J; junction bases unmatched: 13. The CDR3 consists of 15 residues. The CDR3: CASTLAWGQGSEQYF. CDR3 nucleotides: TGCGCCAGCACCCTAGCCTGGGGACAGGGATCCGAGCAGTACTTC.

Here the CDR3 reads CASSFSGSVLSGANVLTF. DNA of the CDR3: TGCGCCAGCTCGTTTTCTGGCAGTGTTCTCTCTGGGGCCAACGTCCTGACTTTC. This rearrangement joins TRBV5-1 to TRBJ2-6; no reliable D call. The length of the CDR3 is 18 residues. V gave up 7 bases and J gave up 0 bases, with 20 bases separating them. From germline, CDR1 is SGHRS and CDR2 YFSETQ.

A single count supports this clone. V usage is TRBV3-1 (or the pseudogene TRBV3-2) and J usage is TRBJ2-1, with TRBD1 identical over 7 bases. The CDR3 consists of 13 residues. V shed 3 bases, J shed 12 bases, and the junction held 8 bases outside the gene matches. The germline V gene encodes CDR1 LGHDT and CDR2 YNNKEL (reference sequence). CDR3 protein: CASSHRDRVAQFF. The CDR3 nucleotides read TGTGCCAGCAGCCATCGAGACAGGGTGGCGCAGTTCTTC.

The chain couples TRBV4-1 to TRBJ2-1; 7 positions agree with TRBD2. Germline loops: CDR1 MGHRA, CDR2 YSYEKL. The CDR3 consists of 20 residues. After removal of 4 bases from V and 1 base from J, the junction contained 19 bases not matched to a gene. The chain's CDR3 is CASSRLKLGGGGPSYNEQFF. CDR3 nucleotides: TGCGCCAGCAGCCGCCTGAAGTTGGGCGGGGGAGGGCCGTCCTACAATGAGCAGTTCTTC.